This TCR beta chain emerged from a study of graft-versus-host responses after intestinal transplantation. As for the study in general: As for transplant type, recipients had multivisceral, liver-intestinal, or isolated intestinal grafts. Recipients were all induced with anti-thymocyte globulin, then given tacrolimus and steroids for around 3 years. Broader study findings: In recipient marrow, GvH clones were found, and some appeared first in ileum or blood. Allografts of one patient group, those with graft-donor T cell macrochimerism, had high graft-versus-host to host-versus-graft clonal ratios.

With regard to this clone: What it binds is unknown.

Germline-derived CDR1 and CDR2 are SGHTA and FQGTGA. This CDR3 comprises 15 residues. J gave up 4 bases and V 5 bases, and 7 bases lay outside the gene matches. TCRdb keeps only in-frame clones here, not all; method: immunoSEQ multiplex PCR. Among roughly 120,000 clones listed, about 92% were seen once. The chain employs TRBV7-3 and TRBJ2-3; 9 nucleotides match TRBD1. This clonotype was obtained from a human donor who was the organ donor for an intestinal transplant. Sequences were derived from unstimulated CD8+ T cells sorted from spleen or lymph node cells, sampled before transplant. The CDR3 DNA reads as TGTGCCAGCAGCACCGGACAGGGGAAGGCAGATACGCAGTATTTT. Its protein is CASSTGQGKADTQYF.